Described below is a single T cell receptor beta chain sequence and its context. Its antigen is unidentified. This entry belongs to a study of cytomegalovirus exposure and HLA in healthy donors. Study details: There were 70 million to 95 million unique TCRs (from HLA-typed donors) in an early data release.

The CDR3 is 18 amino acids. Study conclusions and caveats: The authors later linked a missense DCLRE1C variant to TCR beta V- and J-gene trimming. Most subjects had HLA-A and HLA-B alleles reportedly predicted accurately by TCR beta sequences. It was reportedly the case that the classifier diagnosed cytomegalovirus status with high specificity and sensitivity.

PCR involved 60 Vbeta and 13 Jbeta primers. Some clones are missing from TCRdb's copy, which holds only in-frame ones; the method was immunoSEQ multiplex PCR. The data contain 200,000 or so clones, approximately 83% of them singletons. The chain couples TRBV21-1 to TRBJ1-5; TRBD1 is the table's D call and was not checked against the DNA. TRBV21-1 is noted as a pseudogene. Specimen: PBMCs. This TCR derives from a boy aged 2 to 10 in good health and CMV-seronegative. In DNA, the CDR3 is TGTGCCAGCAGCAAATTAAGAAGGGGGGACAGGCCCAATCAGCCCCAGCATTTT. Translating it yields CASSKLRRGDRPNQPQHF.